Following are 9 T cell receptor beta chains from one sample sequenced in a study of blood T cell repertoires in COVID-19. Using immunoSEQ multiplex PCR, the repertoire was profiled, and TCRdb retains in-frame clones only, with some absent. Here the sample spans approximately 220,000 clones, 87% being singletons. Material for sequencing was PBMCs or T cells enriched from blood (not recorded which). These receptors were obtained from a woman aged 25 to 39 with acute COVID-19.

This clone was detected once. V gene TRBV5-1 combines with J gene TRBJ1-4, with D tentatively TRBD1 (5 bases). The CDR3 is 14 amino acids. Germline V gives CDR1 SGHRS, CDR2 YFSETQ. Trimming cost V 0 bases and J 7 bases, with 10 bases left between them. In DNA form, the CDR3 reads TGCGCCAGCAGCTTGGGCCCAACAGGTGAAAAACTGTTTTTT. Its translation is CASSLGPTGEKLFF.

The chain couples TRBV29-1 to TRBJ1-2; D ambiguous. CDR1 and CDR2 (germline): SQVTM, ANQGSEA. Trimming cost V 7 bases and J 8 bases, with 17 bases left between them. This CDR3 contains 12 residues. The CDR3 loop reads CSAVAGGEGYTF. The CDR3 nucleotides are TGCAGCGCCGTGGCAGGAGGCGAGGGCTACACCTTC.

A few counts support this clone. The chain combines TRBV11-2 with TRBJ2-7, with D possibly being TRBD1 (5 bases). The length of the CDR3 is 13 residues. The V gene lost 0 bases and the J gene lost 6 bases, with 9 bases spanning the gap. The germline V gene has CDR1 SGHAT and CDR2 FQNNGV. CDR3 sequence (DNA): TGTGCCAGCAGCTTAGATAGGGGCACCGAGCAGTACTTC. Its translation: CASSLDRGTEQYF.

This clone was found once. The chain has TRBV7-8 and TRBJ2-3; 7 nucleotides match TRBD1. The CDR3 runs 16 residues. Germline trimming cut 6 bases from V and 7 bases from J; bases unmatched to any gene: 16. Germline loops: CDR1 SGHVS, CDR2 FQNEAQ. Here the CDR3 reads CASRSLQGPSVNTQYF. CDR3 nucleotide sequence: TGTGCCAGCAGGTCTCTACAGGGGCCCAGTGTCAATACGCAGTATTTT.

The chain joins TRBV19 to TRBJ1-2; 7 positions match TRBD1. The trim removed 9 bases at V and 3 bases at J, leaving 16 bases unmatched. The CDR3 sequence is 16 residues long. The germline V gene encodes CDR1 LNHDA and CDR2 SQIVND (reference sequence). Written as DNA, the CDR3 is TGTGCCAGAAAGACAGGGAAATCAAGCACCCACTATGGCTACACCTTC. This encodes CARKTGKSSTHYGYTF.

The rearrangement uses TRBV21-1 and TRBJ2-5; TRBD2, as called in the table, went unchecked against the DNA. TRBV21-1 is a pseudogene. This CDR3 is 16 amino acids long. Written as DNA, the CDR3 is TGTGCCAGCAGCCCGAGGACTAGCGGGTATTGGGAGACCCAGTACTTC. Encoded protein: CASSPRTSGYWETQYF.

A remark on this clone: The same CDR3 also results from other DNA sequences found in this sample. V is TRBV30 and J is TRBJ1-5; perhaps TRBD1 as D (6 bases). CDR3 length: 14 residues. Trimming removed 3 bases from V and 1 base from J, with 10 bases in between. The germline V gene has CDR1 GTSNPN and CDR2 SVGIG (reference sequence). In DNA form, the CDR3 reads TGTGCCTGGAGCGCAGGGGTGAGCAATCAGCCCCAGCATTTT. Translation gives CAWSAGVSNQPQHF.

This chain connects TRBV27 to TRBJ1-2; unclear D gene. Per the germline V gene, CDR1 is MNHEY and CDR2 is SMNVEV (reference sequence). The V gene lost 5 bases and the J gene lost 1 base, with 5 bases spanning the gap. This CDR3 spans 12 amino acids. The CDR3 here is CASSRGNYGYTF. DNA of the CDR3: TGTGCCAGCAGTCGGGGTAACTATGGCTACACCTTC.

This chain joins TRBV7-2 and TRBJ1-1; the D is unclear. The CDR3 sequence is 13 residues long. V was shortened by 1 base and J by 6 bases, with 9 bases between the two germline ends. Germline V gives CDR1 SGHTA, CDR2 FQGNSA. The CDR3 region is CASSLEVGAEAFF. The CDR3 DNA reads TGTGCCAGCAGCTTAGAGGTCGGGGCTGAAGCTTTCTTT.